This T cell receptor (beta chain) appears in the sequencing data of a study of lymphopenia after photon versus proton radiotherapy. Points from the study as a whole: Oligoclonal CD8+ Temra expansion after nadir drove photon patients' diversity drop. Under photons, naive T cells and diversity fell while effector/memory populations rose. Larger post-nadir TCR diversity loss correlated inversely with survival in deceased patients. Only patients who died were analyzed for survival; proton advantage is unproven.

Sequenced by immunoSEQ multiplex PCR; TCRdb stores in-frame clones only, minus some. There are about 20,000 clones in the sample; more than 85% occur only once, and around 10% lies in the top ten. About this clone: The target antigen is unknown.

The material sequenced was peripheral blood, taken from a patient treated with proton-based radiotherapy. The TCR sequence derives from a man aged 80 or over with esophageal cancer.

This chain's CDR3 is CASSPRTGANYGYTF. In DNA, the CDR3 is TGTGCCAGTAGTCCCCGGACAGGGGCGAACTATGGCTACACCTTC. The gene calls are TRBV19 and TRBJ1-2, with TRBD1 identical over 9 bases. Trimming took 5 bases from V and 2 from J; bases not matched to a gene: 6. This CDR3 has 15 amino acids. Germline CDR1 LNHDA, CDR2 SQIVND (reference sequence).